Listed here is a single T cell receptor beta chain. The antigen is unknown. This entry comes from a study of blood T cells in healthy people across ages. Germline-derived CDR1 and CDR2 are MNHEY and SMNVEV (reference sequence). V gave up 4 bases and J gave up 0 bases; unmatched junction bases: 8. The CDR3 loop spans 16 amino acids. Findings of the study overall: There was no known CMV status for donors, so expanded clonotype changes were possibly confounded.

Together with a sample-barcoded 5' primer, a J-beta primer mix was included in a second PCR lasting about 6 to 11 cycles. One entry per CDR3 protein results from TCRdb running MiXCR on the 5' RACE reads. The profile shows about 780,000 distinct CDR3 sequences, about half of them singletons. This receptor was taken from a man aged 80 or over in good health. The sequenced material came from blood. The chain links TRBV27 to TRBJ1-1; 7 bases are shared with TRBD1. The CDR3 sequence is CASSSGGGTLNTEAFF. The CDR3 nucleotides read TGTGCCAGCAGTTCGGGAGGGGGCACCTTGAACACTGAAGCTTTCTTT.